Listed below are T cell receptor beta chains from one sample, sequenced in a study of blood T cell repertoires in COVID-19. TCRdb's copy holds only in-frame clones and misses some; the assay was immunoSEQ multiplex PCR. The table has about 150,000 clones, about 85% seen once. The sequenced sample consisted of peripheral blood. Receptors originate from a woman aged 60-70 years with active or convalescent COVID-19. Each CDR3 is given with its conserved first and last residue. Fields, in order: J gene, D gene, V gene, clone size, CDR3 protein, CDR3 DNA. The D gene is left open where the match is weak. Some rows mark clone size as missing; the rest say once, few, many or name a class of expanded clone.

j_gene: TRBJ1-2; d_gene: .; v_gene: TRBV15; abundance: .; CDR3aa: CATSRTITANYGYTF; CDR3nt: TGTGCCACCAGCAGAACCATCACAGCAAACTATGGCTACACCTTC
j_gene: TRBJ1-3; d_gene: .; v_gene: TRBV18; abundance: .; CDR3aa: CASSPGYLGGNTIYF; CDR3nt: TGTGCCAGCTCACCAGGATACCTCGGGGGAAACACCATATATTTT
j_gene: TRBJ2-3; d_gene: TRBD1; v_gene: TRBV5-4; abundance: .; CDR3aa: CASSLKGASIDTQYF; CDR3nt: TGTGCCAGCAGCTTGAAGGGGGCGAGTATAGATACGCAGTATTTT
j_gene: TRBJ2-3; d_gene: TRBD1; v_gene: TRBV9; abundance: .; CDR3aa: CASSYGQGDTDTQYF; CDR3nt: TGTGCCAGCAGCTACGGACAGGGAGATACAGATACGCAGTATTTT
j_gene: TRBJ1-2; d_gene: .; v_gene: TRBV4-3; abundance: .; CDR3aa: CASSPDPRDTAYTF; CDR3nt: TGCGCCAGCAGCCCCGATCCCCGGGACACGGCCTACACCTTC
j_gene: TRBJ1-4; d_gene: TRBD1; v_gene: TRBV29-1; abundance: .; CDR3aa: CSVVTGERLFF; CDR3nt: TGCAGCGTTGTAACAGGGGAACGGCTGTTTTTT
j_gene: TRBJ1-6; d_gene: TRBD1; v_gene: TRBV4-3; abundance: .; CDR3aa: CASSQDSRTGAYNSPLHF; CDR3nt: TGCGCCAGCAGCCAAGATTCCCGGACAGGGGCCTATAATTCACCCCTCCACTTT
j_gene: TRBJ2-3; d_gene: TRBD1; v_gene: TRBV9; abundance: .; CDR3aa: CASSVGLGQGWDTQYF; CDR3nt: TGTGCCAGCAGCGTAGGGTTGGGACAGGGGTGGGATACGCAGTATTTT
j_gene: TRBJ2-1; d_gene: TRBD1; v_gene: TRBV6-5; abundance: few; CDR3aa: CASSFQGATGNEQFF; CDR3nt: TGTGCCAGCAGTTTCCAGGGGGCCACCGGGAATGAGCAGTTCTTC
j_gene: TRBJ1-2; d_gene: .; v_gene: TRBV12-5; abundance: once; CDR3aa: CASGLPLNREGYTF; CDR3nt: TGTGCTAGTGGTTTGCCGCTGAACAGGGAAGGCTACACCTTC
j_gene: TRBJ2-6; d_gene: TRBD1; v_gene: TRBV18; abundance: .; CDR3aa: CASSPPGQGLTGANVLTF; CDR3nt: TGTGCCAGCTCACCACCGGGACAGGGTTTAACTGGGGCCAACGTCCTGACTTTC
j_gene: TRBJ1-5; d_gene: .; v_gene: TRBV1; abundance: .; CDR3aa: CQGGGNQPQHF; CDR3nt: TGCCAGGGCGGAGGGAATCAGCCCCAGCATTTT
j_gene: TRBJ2-3; d_gene: .; v_gene: TRBV30; abundance: .; CDR3aa: CAWSVLGRDTQYF; CDR3nt: TGTGCCTGGAGTGTGCTTGGGAGAGATACGCAGTATTTT
j_gene: TRBJ1-4; d_gene: .; v_gene: TRBV15; abundance: .; CDR3aa: CATSTTREGNEKLFF; CDR3nt: TGTGCCACCAGCACGACCAGGGAGGGGAATGAAAAACTGTTTTTT
j_gene: TRBJ1-6; d_gene: .; v_gene: TRBV6-1; abundance: .; CDR3aa: CASSEAGQGSSPLHF; CDR3nt: TGTGCCAGCAGTGAAGCGGGGCAGGGAAGTTCACCCCTCCACTTT
j_gene: TRBJ1-5; d_gene: .; v_gene: TRBV19; abundance: .; CDR3aa: CASSITGAASNQPQHF; CDR3nt: TGTGCCAGTAGTATAACTGGGGCTGCGAGCAATCAGCCCCAGCATTTT
j_gene: TRBJ1-2; d_gene: .; v_gene: TRBV3-1/TRBV3-2; abundance: .; CDR3aa: CASSQRGGDFGGYTF; CDR3nt: TGTGCCAGCAGCCAAAGGGGAGGGGATTTTGGTGGCTACACCTTC
j_gene: TRBJ1-2; d_gene: .; v_gene: TRBV10-3; abundance: .; CDR3aa: CAISEFLNYGYTF; CDR3nt: TGTGCCATCAGTGAATTCTTAAACTATGGCTACACCTTC
j_gene: TRBJ2-1; d_gene: .; v_gene: TRBV7-2; abundance: once; CDR3aa: CASSLAPPFDRSSYNEQFF; CDR3nt: TGTGCCAGCAGCTTAGCCCCGCCATTTGACAGGAGCTCCTACAATGAGCAGTTCTTC
j_gene: TRBJ2-5; d_gene: TRBD2; v_gene: TRBV19; abundance: .; CDR3aa: CASKGSGVLQETQYF; CDR3nt: TGTGCCAGTAAGGGTAGCGGGGTACTCCAAGAGACCCAGTACTTC
j_gene: TRBJ2-5; d_gene: TRBD2; v_gene: TRBV3-1/TRBV3-2; abundance: .; CDR3aa: CASSRMGGETQYF; CDR3nt: TGTGCCAGCAGTCGTATGGGGGGGGAGACCCAGTACTTC
j_gene: TRBJ2-1; d_gene: TRBD2; v_gene: TRBV3-1/TRBV3-2; abundance: few; CDR3aa: CASSRQRGHNEQFF; CDR3nt: TGTGCCAGCAGCCGGCAGCGGGGGCACAATGAGCAGTTCTTC
j_gene: TRBJ1-6; d_gene: .; v_gene: TRBV9; abundance: .; CDR3aa: CASSEEALNSPLHF; CDR3nt: TGTGCCAGCAGCGAGGAGGCCCTCAATTCACCCCTCCACTTT
j_gene: TRBJ2-7; d_gene: TRBD1; v_gene: TRBV23-1; abundance: .; CDR3aa: CASSHPSVGTGTSYEQYF; CDR3nt: TGCGCCAGCAGTCACCCTAGCGTTGGGACAGGGACCTCCTACGAGCAGTACTTC
j_gene: TRBJ2-3; d_gene: TRBD2; v_gene: TRBV7-8; abundance: once; CDR3aa: CASSLAPSGGASSTDTQYF; CDR3nt: TGTGCCAGCAGCTTAGCGCCCAGCGGGGGGGCCAGCTCCACAGATACGCAGTATTTT
j_gene: TRBJ2-1; d_gene: .; v_gene: TRBV7-5; abundance: .; CDR3aa: CARSLQLAGGRNEQFF; CDR3nt: TGTGCCAGAAGCTTACAACTAGCGGGGGGGCGTAATGAGCAGTTCTTC
j_gene: TRBJ2-7; d_gene: .; v_gene: TRBV7-9; abundance: .; CDR3aa: CASSFESYEQYF; CDR3nt: TGTGCCAGCAGCTTTGAGTCCTACGAGCAGTACTTC
j_gene: TRBJ2-6; d_gene: .; v_gene: TRBV4-3; abundance: .; CDR3aa: CASSQDTSLNAGANVLTF; CDR3nt: TGCGCCAGCAGCCAAGATACGAGTCTCAATGCTGGGGCCAACGTCCTGACTTTC
j_gene: TRBJ2-7; d_gene: TRBD1; v_gene: TRBV27; abundance: .; CDR3aa: CASSLGQGASYEQYF; CDR3nt: TGTGCCAGCAGTTTAGGACAGGGGGCTTCCTACGAGCAGTACTTC
j_gene: TRBJ1-1; d_gene: .; v_gene: TRBV7-9; abundance: .; CDR3aa: CASVLGASTKDTEAFF; CDR3nt: TGTGCCAGCGTTTTAGGGGCCTCTACGAAAGACACTGAAGCTTTCTTT
j_gene: TRBJ1-1; d_gene: .; v_gene: TRBV6-5; abundance: once; CDR3aa: CASRRGTDTEAFF; CDR3nt: TGTGCCAGCAGAAGGGGAACGGACACTGAAGCTTTCTTT
j_gene: TRBJ1-5; d_gene: .; v_gene: TRBV7-8; abundance: .; CDR3aa: CASSLERGDQPQHF; CDR3nt: TGTGCCAGCAGCTTAGAGCGGGGAGATCAGCCCCAGCATTTT
j_gene: TRBJ1-1; d_gene: TRBD1; v_gene: TRBV18; abundance: .; CDR3aa: CASSPVETGGTEAFF; CDR3nt: TGTGCCAGCTCACCAGTCGAGACAGGGGGCACTGAAGCTTTCTTT
j_gene: TRBJ2-2; d_gene: TRBD2; v_gene: TRBV4-3; abundance: .; CDR3aa: CASSQGLAGPTGELFF; CDR3nt: TGCGCCAGCAGCCAAGGTCTAGCGGGGCCCACCGGGGAGCTGTTTTTT
j_gene: TRBJ2-5; d_gene: TRBD1; v_gene: TRBV5-1; abundance: .; CDR3aa: CASSLSGTAQETQYF; CDR3nt: TGCGCCAGCAGCTTGTCGGGGACAGCGCAAGAGACCCAGTACTTC
j_gene: TRBJ2-7; d_gene: TRBD1; v_gene: TRBV24-1; abundance: .; CDR3aa: CATSDPKGTGPYEQYF; CDR3nt: TGTGCCACCAGTGATCCTAAGGGGACAGGCCCCTACGAGCAGTACTTC
j_gene: TRBJ1-2; d_gene: .; v_gene: TRBV7-9; abundance: .; CDR3aa: CATAPIGSSGYGYTF; CDR3nt: TGTGCCACCGCTCCTATCGGATCCTCGGGCTATGGCTACACCTTC
j_gene: TRBJ2-5; d_gene: .; v_gene: TRBV9; abundance: .; CDR3aa: CASSVFQGGQETQYF; CDR3nt: TGTGCCAGCAGCGTATTCCAGGGAGGCCAAGAGACCCAGTACTTC
j_gene: TRBJ2-5; d_gene: .; v_gene: TRBV5-1; abundance: once; CDR3aa: CASSLQASQGGETQYF; CDR3nt: TGCGCCAGCAGCTTGCAGGCCAGCCAAGGTGGGGAGACCCAGTACTTC
j_gene: TRBJ2-1; d_gene: TRBD1; v_gene: TRBV4-1; abundance: .; CDR3aa: CASSQPDREVNEQFF; CDR3nt: TGCGCCAGCAGCCAACCGGACAGGGAGGTCAATGAGCAGTTCTTC
j_gene: TRBJ1-1; d_gene: .; v_gene: TRBV27; abundance: .; CDR3aa: CASSLGGNTEAFF; CDR3nt: TGTGCCAGCAGTTTAGGAGGTAACACTGAAGCTTTCTTT
j_gene: TRBJ1-2; d_gene: TRBD1; v_gene: TRBV12-3/TRBV12-4; abundance: .; CDR3aa: CASRRTGAYGYTF; CDR3nt: TGTGCCAGCAGAAGGACAGGGGCCTATGGCTACACCTTC
j_gene: TRBJ2-1; d_gene: TRBD2; v_gene: TRBV5-1; abundance: .; CDR3aa: CASSLVGTRDNEQFF; CDR3nt: TGCGCCAGCAGCTTGGTCGGGACTAGAGACAATGAGCAGTTCTTC
j_gene: TRBJ1-2; d_gene: .; v_gene: TRBV12-3/TRBV12-4; abundance: .; CDR3aa: CASSLFGGGGYTF; CDR3nt: TGTGCCAGCAGTTTATTTGGGGGGGGTGGCTACACCTTC
j_gene: TRBJ2-2; d_gene: TRBD1; v_gene: TRBV5-5; abundance: .; CDR3aa: CASSSGQGAGGELFF; CDR3nt: TGTGCCAGCAGCTCGGGACAGGGGGCCGGCGGGGAGCTGTTTTTT
j_gene: TRBJ1-4; d_gene: .; v_gene: TRBV15; abundance: .; CDR3aa: CATSRDQINEKLFF; CDR3nt: TGTGCCACCAGCAGAGATCAGATTAATGAAAAACTGTTTTTT
j_gene: TRBJ2-3; d_gene: .; v_gene: TRBV4-3; abundance: .; CDR3aa: CATRGNRDTQYF; CDR3nt: TGCGCCACACGGGGGAACCGGGATACGCAGTATTTT